One and the same sample provided the 27 T cell receptor beta chains below, sequenced in a study of T-cell memory formation after mild COVID-19. In TCRdb, the 5' RACE reads were re-called with MiXCR into one record per CDR3 protein. The table records a few hundred thousand distinct CDR3 sequences, roughly 26% of them present only once. Sequencing was done on a sample of PBMCs or a T cell subset sorted from them (not recorded which). These receptors all come from an adult woman who had mild COVID-19 (a few samples of this study predate the infection). Cell type and time point are not known.

The chain employs TRBV6-6 and TRBJ1-2; TRBD1 matches at 9 bases. The CDR3 length is 15 residues. CDR1 MNHNY and CDR2 SVGAGI come from the germline V gene (reference sequence). V trimming: 6 bases; J trimming: 3 bases; junction bases outside the gene matches: 8. The CDR3 loop reads CASSPPGTGHYGYTF. CDR3 nucleotide sequence: TGTGCCAGCAGCCCCCCCGGGACAGGGCACTATGGCTACACCTTC.

This clonotype has a count of ten or more. This sequence joins TRBV7-2 and TRBJ1-1; unclear D gene. Per germline, CDR1 SGHTA and CDR2 FQGNSA. V was pared by 1 base and J by 4 bases, with 13 bases between. The CDR3 contains 15 residues. CDR3 region: CASSLESRLGTEAFF. DNA for the CDR3: TGTGCCAGCAGCTTAGAATCTCGGCTGGGCACTGAAGCTTTCTTT.

This clonotype was seen a handful of times. The chain employs TRBV10-3 and TRBJ2-1; 8 positions match TRBD2. The CDR3 covers 13 residues. The germline gives CDR1 ENHRY, CDR2 SYGVKD. V lost 7 bases, J lost 8 bases, and 7 bases stayed unmatched. CDR3 DNA: TGTGCCATCACAGCGGGAGCACCGGATGAGCAGTTCTTC. This translates into CAITAGAPDEQFF.

The rearrangement links TRBV3-1 to TRBJ2-3; D call uncertain. Germline CDR1 LGHDT, CDR2 YNNKEL (reference sequence). V dropped 3 bases and J dropped 1 base, with 5 bases sitting between them. This CDR3 contains 13 residues. In nucleotides, the CDR3 is TGTGCCAGCAGCCACAAGGGCACAGATACGCAGTATTTT. Amino acid sequence: CASSHKGTDTQYF.

Only a few counts were recorded for this clonotype. V is TRBV6-5 and J is TRBJ2-7; 16 nucleotides match TRBD2. The CDR3 is made up of 17 amino acids. Germline trimming cut 8 bases from V and 5 bases from J; bases unmatched to any gene: 12. CDR1 and CDR2 from the germline V gene are MNHEY and SVGAGI. DNA for the CDR3: TGTGCCAGCTCAGTTTTGGGACTAGCGGGGGGGAACGACGAGCAGTACTTC. Protein sequence: CASSVLGLAGGNDEQYF.

The chain joins TRBV6-1 to TRBJ2-3; 11 nucleotides agree with TRBD2. Germline V lookup: CDR1 MNHNS, CDR2 SASEGT. The CDR3 has 16 residues. Losses at the gene ends were 5 bases for V and 5 bases for J; bases not matched to a gene: 9. Here the CDR3 DNA reads TGTGCCAGCAGTCTCGCGACTAGCGGGAATAGAGATACGCAGTATTTT. Translated, it gives CASSLATSGNRDTQYF.

This sequence joins TRBV7-9 and TRBJ1-2; D uncertain. The germline gives CDR1 SEHNR, CDR2 FQNEAQ (reference sequence). The CDR3 has 15 residues. The V end was cut by 8 bases, the J end by 7 bases, with 23 bases between. The CDR3 nucleotides read TGTGCCAGCCCCCGTTTCGGGGTGTGGAGAGGTGGCTACACCTTC. Translating it yields CASPRFGVWRGGYTF.

This clonotype was counted a few times. V gene TRBV12-3 or TRBV12-4 combines with J gene TRBJ2-1, with TRBD2 identical over 16 bases. The length of the CDR3 is 18 residues. V lost 5 bases and J lost 4; bases outside the gene matches: 8. The CDR3 DNA follows: TGTGCCAGCAGTCGACCGGGACTAGCGGGAGGGCCATACAATGAGCAGTTCTTC. Its translation is CASSRPGLAGGPYNEQFF.

This clonotype was recorded a few times. This sequence joins TRBV25-1 and TRBJ2-7; no clear D gene. The germline V gene has CDR1 MGHDK and CDR2 SYGVNS. Trimming stripped 1 base from V and 2 bases from J, with 6 bases between. This CDR3 is 13 amino acids long. Written as DNA, the CDR3 is TGTGCCAGCAGTGAATGGGCCCCCTACGAGCAGTACTTC. Encoded protein: CASSEWAPYEQYF.

The chain joins TRBV19 to TRBJ2-7; 11 nucleotides agree with TRBD2. CDR3 length equals 17 residues. Germline V gene lookup returns CDR1 LNHDA and CDR2 SQIVND (reference sequence). V was pared by 6 bases and J by 0 bases, with 10 bases of the junction left unmatched. CDR3 region: CASRRASGRMGSYEQYF. In DNA, the CDR3 is TGTGCCAGTAGACGGGCTAGCGGGAGGATGGGCTCCTACGAGCAGTACTTC.

This clonotype has more than one count but fewer than ten. The chain employs TRBV21-1 and TRBJ2-7; the D call of TRBD1 is as the table states it, not checked on the DNA. TRBV21-1 counts as a pseudogene. There are 15 residues in the CDR3. This CDR3 reads CASSKVAPGGYEQYF. In DNA form, the CDR3 reads TGTGCCAGCAGCAAAGTCGCACCGGGGGGGTACGAGCAGTACTTC.

The chain is built from TRBV4-1 and TRBJ1-5; D remains ambiguous. Germline assignment: CDR1 MGHRA and CDR2 YSYEKL. Trimming shortened V by 4 bases and J by 3 bases, and 10 bases separated the two germline ends. This CDR3 contains 14 residues. CDR3 protein: CASSPGPLNQPQHF. The CDR3 nucleotides read TGCGCCAGCAGCCCAGGCCCCCTCAATCAGCCCCAGCATTTT.

This clonotype was observed a few times. The chain combines TRBV14 with TRBJ2-5; TRBD1 matches at 7 bases. The CDR3 runs 16 residues. V lost 5 bases to trimming and J lost 0 bases; unmatched junction nucleotides: 9. In germline, CDR1 is SGHDN, CDR2 FVKESK. The CDR3 spells CASSEDRRQYQETQYF. The DNA for the CDR3 is TGTGCCAGCAGCGAGGACAGGAGACAGTACCAAGAGACCCAGTACTTC.

This clonotype occurred a few times. This chain uses TRBV7-9 with TRBJ2-1, with 10 positions matching TRBD2. CDR1 SEHNR and CDR2 FQNEAQ come from the germline V gene (reference sequence). V was pared by 5 bases and J by 10 bases, with 17 bases of the junction left unmatched. CDR3 length equals 17 residues. Here the CDR3 DNA reads TGTGCCAGCAGCCTTCCGACTCTGGCTAGCGGGAGAGGGGAGCAGTTCTTC. It encodes CASSLPTLASGRGEQFF.

Here the CDR3 DNA reads TGTGCCAGCAGTTACTCGACGGCCCCTGGAGGCTACACCTTC. Protein: CASSYSTAPGGYTF. The gene calls are TRBV6-5 and TRBJ1-2; no firm D call. The germline gives CDR1 MNHEY, CDR2 SVGAGI. V was clipped by 0 bases and J by 8 bases, with 13 bases between them. The CDR3 has 14 residues.

This clonotype was seen repeatedly, ten times or more. The chain joins TRBV7-9 to TRBJ2-1; perhaps TRBD2 as D (5 bases). Trimming removed 5 bases from V and 5 bases from J, with 22 bases in between. The germline gives CDR1 SEHNR, CDR2 FQNEAQ (reference sequence). The CDR3 has 17 amino acids. The CDR3 loop reads CASSQDSSSMGNNEQFF. CDR3 sequence (DNA): TGTGCCAGCAGCCAGGACTCGAGTAGCATGGGAAACAATGAGCAGTTCTTC.

This clonotype showed up just a few times. The chain is built from TRBV13 and TRBJ1-1; D gene ambiguous. CDR1 is PRHDT, CDR2 FYEKMQ, per germline (reference sequence). V was pared by 2 bases and J by 5 bases, with 9 bases between. The CDR3 is 13 amino acids. In DNA, the CDR3 is TGTGCCAGCAGCTTATGGTCGGAAACTGAAGCTTTCTTT. Translated: CASSLWSETEAFF.

This clonotype was counted between two and nine times. The chain uses TRBV11-2 and TRBJ2-3, with TRBD2 matching 10 bases. J was trimmed by 5 bases and V by 1 base; bases with no gene match: 21. The CDR3 length is 21 residues. CDR1 and CDR2 from the germline V gene are SGHAT and FQNNGV. This chain's CDR3 is CASSLAPWESGGAVVKDTQYF. The CDR3, as DNA: TGTGCCAGCAGCTTAGCCCCCTGGGAGAGCGGGGGGGCCGTAGTCAAAGATACGCAGTATTTT.

The chain couples TRBV2 to TRBJ2-3; D call uncertain. Trimming cost V 7 bases and J 5 bases, with 19 bases left between them. This CDR3 is 15 amino acids long. The germline gives CDR1 SNHLY, CDR2 FYNNEI. The CDR3 sequence: CASIASTQTGDTQYF. The CDR3 DNA reads TGTGCCAGCATTGCGAGTACCCAAACTGGAGATACGCAGTATTTT.

This chain joins TRBV11-2 and TRBJ2-1; TRBD2 aligns across 7 bases. The CDR3 has 13 residues. Germline CDR1 is SGHAT and CDR2 is FQNNGV. V lost 5 bases, J lost 6 bases, and 4 bases stayed unmatched. The CDR3 is CASSGRAFNEQFF. The CDR3 bases are TGTGCCAGCAGCGGGAGGGCCTTCAATGAGCAGTTCTTC.

This sequence joins TRBV20-1 and TRBJ2-7, with D tentatively TRBD1 (6 bases). Germline loops: CDR1 DFQATT, CDR2 SNEGSKA (reference sequence). CDR3 length equals 14 residues. V gave up 2 bases and J gave up 2 bases, with 13 bases separating them. The CDR3 reads CSARRTASTYEQYF. The CDR3 DNA reads as TGCAGTGCTAGAAGGACAGCCTCCACCTACGAGCAGTACTTC.

This chain uses TRBV10-3 with TRBJ1-1; 7 bases are shared with TRBD1. CDR3 length: 14 residues. With V trimmed by 4 bases and J by 1 base, 3 bases remained unmatched. Germline loops: CDR1 ENHRY, CDR2 SYGVKD. As DNA, the CDR3 is TGTGCCATCAGTGGGAGGGGGCAGAACACTGAAGCTTTCTTT. Translating gives CAISGRGQNTEAFF.

The chain carries TRBV7-2 and TRBJ1-1; D possibly corresponds to TRBD1 (6 bases). Germline lookup yields CDR1 SGHTA and CDR2 FQGNSA. Trimming removed 1 base at V and 5 bases at J, with 11 bases between. The CDR3 consists of 14 residues. As DNA, the CDR3 is TGTGCCAGCAGCTTAGTTCGGGGGGCGACTGAAGCTTTCTTT. Translated, it gives CASSLVRGATEAFF. Drawing the rest from reference TRBV7-2 and TRBJ1-1, the complete variable domain is GAGVSQSPSNKVTEKGKDVELRCDPISGHTALYWYRQSLGQGLEFLIYFQGNSAPDKSGLPSDRFSAERTGGSVSTLTIQRTQQEDSAVYLCASSLVRGATEAFFGQGTRLTVV.

This clonotype showed up many times. The chain joins TRBV6-5 to TRBJ2-1; 7 nucleotides match TRBD2. Germline V CDR1 and CDR2: MNHEY, SVGAGI. The junction had 7 bases not matched to a gene; V was cut back by 5 bases and J by 0 bases. This CDR3 contains 16 residues. The chain's CDR3 is CASSRGPGGSYNEQFF. The CDR3 DNA reads TGTGCCAGCAGTCGTGGACCGGGAGGCTCCTACAATGAGCAGTTCTTC.

The chain employs TRBV7-2 and TRBJ1-6, with 9 bases lining up with TRBD1. V trimming: 5 bases; J trimming: 9 bases; junction bases outside the gene matches: 5. The CDR3 contains 14 residues. Germline V gene data show CDR1 as SGHTA and CDR2 as FQGNSA. The chain's CDR3 is CASSPHRGLSPLHF. The CDR3 DNA sequence: TGTGCCAGCAGCCCCCACAGGGGGCTTTCACCCCTCCACTTT.

The V gene is TRBV6-6, the J gene TRBJ2-7; the D is unclear. The CDR3 sequence is 13 residues long. The germline V gene encodes CDR1 MNHNY and CDR2 SVGAGI (reference sequence). The CDR3 sequence: CAAQRSTTYEQYF. In nucleotides, the CDR3 is TGTGCTGCTCAAAGGTCCACGACCTACGAGCAGTACTTC.

CDR3 sequence (DNA): TGTGCCAGCAGCTTGGCTAAAGTTGAGCAGTTCTTC. Translation: CASSLAKVEQFF. J is TRBJ2-1 and V is TRBV5-6; D not certain. The V end was cut by 0 bases, the J end by 9 bases, with 7 bases between. Per the germline V gene, CDR1 is SGHDT and CDR2 is YYEEEE. CDR3 size: 12 residues. Variable domain in full (rest from reference TRBV5-6 and TRBJ2-1): DAGVTQSPTHLIKTRGQQVTLRCSPKSGHDTVSWYQQALGQGPQFIFQYYEEEERQRGNFPDRFSGHQFPNYSSELNVNALLLGDSALYLCASSLAKVEQFFGPGTRLTVL.